The 8 T cell receptor beta chains below all came from one sample that was sequenced in a study of CD8+ T cells in alopecia areata. Treatment specified: oral pan-JAK inhibitor, 5-10 mg twice daily. Following RNA extraction, reverse transcription yielded cDNA that acted as the sequencing template. Assay used: immunoSEQ multiplex PCR; TCRdb lists only in-frame clones, some missing. The table lists around 150,000 clones, around four fifths of them singletons. Sequenced material: CD8+ T cells sorted from blood, taken at week 4, from a patient treated with tofacitinib. Receptors were obtained from a human donor with alopecia areata.

The chain is built from TRBV29-1 and TRBJ1-2; D perhaps matches TRBD1 (5 bases). The CDR3 length is 13 residues. V was pared by 7 bases and J by 2 bases, with 14 bases between. Per the germline V gene, CDR1 is SQVTM and CDR2 is ANQGSEA. CDR3 protein: CSGRTGTNYGYTF. In DNA, the CDR3 is TGCAGCGGAAGAACCGGGACGAACTATGGCTACACCTTC.

CDR3 protein: CASSTTSENTEAFF. The CDR3 nucleotides are TGTGCCAGCAGCACCACCTCAGAGAACACTGAAGCTTTCTTT. V is TRBV7-2 and J is TRBJ1-1; D remains unclear. V lost 5 bases and J 1 base, leaving 11 bases between the germline ends. CDR1 is SGHTA and CDR2 is FQGNSA in the germline V gene. The CDR3 is 14 residues long.

The J gene is TRBJ2-7, the V gene TRBV27; 7 nucleotides agree with TRBD1. Per germline, CDR1 MNHEY and CDR2 SMNVEV (reference sequence). Trimming at V came to 6 bases and at J to 1 base, leaving 9 bases not matched to a gene. There are 15 residues in the CDR3. In DNA, the CDR3 is TGTGCCAGCAGCCAGACAGGGAATCCATCCTACGAGCAGTACTTC. This encodes CASSQTGNPSYEQYF.

The chain uses TRBV6-5 and TRBJ2-3; 9 nucleotides agree with TRBD2. The CDR3 consists of 15 residues. Germline V gives CDR1 MNHEY, CDR2 SVGAGI. V lost 2 bases to trimming and J lost 6 bases; unmatched junction nucleotides: 6. CDR3 DNA: TGTGCCAGCAGTTACGTCGCGGGGGGGAGGGATACGCAGTATTTT. This codes for CASSYVAGGRDTQYF.

Concerning this clone itself: The same CDR3 arises from other DNA sequences in this sample as well. The chain links TRBV5-1 to TRBJ2-5, with 11 nucleotides matching TRBD1. There are 15 residues in the CDR3. V dropped 4 bases and J dropped 1; count of bases not matched to a gene: 3. Germline V lookup: CDR1 SGHRS, CDR2 YFSETQ. The CDR3 reads CASSLGQGAQETQYF. For the CDR3, the DNA is TGCGCCAGCAGCCTTGGACAGGGGGCCCAAGAGACCCAGTACTTC.

In DNA, the CDR3 is TGCGCCAGCAGCCAAGATGACGGGGGGCTGTCAGATACGCAGTATTTT. This codes for CASSQDDGGLSDTQYF. The chain employs TRBV4-1 and TRBJ2-3; maybe TRBD2 (7 bases). CDR1 and CDR2 (germline): MGHRA, YSYEKL. Deletions cut 0 bases from V and 4 bases from J, with 14 bases between. The CDR3 totals 16 residues.

This clone appeared once. This specimen includes other DNA sequences encoding the same CDR3. The rearrangement uses TRBV15 and TRBJ1-4; no clear D gene. The germline V gene encodes CDR1 LNHNV and CDR2 YYDKDF (reference sequence). V dropped 1 base and J dropped 1 base, with 4 bases sitting between them. The length of the CDR3 is 14 residues. The CDR3 region is CATSRGITNEKLFF. CDR3 coding DNA: TGTGCCACCAGCAGAGGAATAACTAATGAAAAACTGTTTTTT.

The rearrangement uses TRBV4-3 and TRBJ2-7, with D possibly being TRBD2 (7 bases). The CDR3 is 15 residues long. Trimming shortened V by 3 bases and J by 0 bases, and 12 bases separated the two germline ends. CDR1 and CDR2 (germline): LGHNA, YSLEER. The CDR3, as DNA: TGCGCCAGCAGCCAGGGGGGGCACAGCTCCTACGAGCAGTACTTC. This translates into CASSQGGHSSYEQYF.